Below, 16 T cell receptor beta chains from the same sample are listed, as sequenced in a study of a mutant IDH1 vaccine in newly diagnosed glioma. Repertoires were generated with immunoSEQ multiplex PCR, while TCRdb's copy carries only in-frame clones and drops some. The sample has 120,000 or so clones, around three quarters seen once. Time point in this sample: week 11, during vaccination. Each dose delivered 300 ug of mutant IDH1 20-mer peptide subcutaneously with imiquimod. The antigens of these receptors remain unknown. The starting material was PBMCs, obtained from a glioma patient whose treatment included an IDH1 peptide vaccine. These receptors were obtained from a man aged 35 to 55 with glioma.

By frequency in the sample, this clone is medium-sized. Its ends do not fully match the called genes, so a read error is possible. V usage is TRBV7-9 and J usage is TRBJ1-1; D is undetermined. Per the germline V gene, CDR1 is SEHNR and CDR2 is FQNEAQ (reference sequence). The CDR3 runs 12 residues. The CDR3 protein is CASAIGAYETFF. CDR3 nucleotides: TGTGCCAGCGCCATCGGCGCCTATGAAACTTTCTTT. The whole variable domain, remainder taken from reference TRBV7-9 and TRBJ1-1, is DTGVSQNPRHKITKRGQNVTFRCDPISEHNRLYWYRQTLGQGPEFLTYFQNEAQLEKSRLLSDRFSAERPKGSFSTLEIQRTEQGDSAMYLCASAIGAYETFFGQGTRLTVV.

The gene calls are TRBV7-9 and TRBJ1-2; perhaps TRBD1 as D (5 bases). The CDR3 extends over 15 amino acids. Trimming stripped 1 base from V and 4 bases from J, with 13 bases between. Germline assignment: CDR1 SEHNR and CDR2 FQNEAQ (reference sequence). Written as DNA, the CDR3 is TGTGCCAGCAGCTTAGGTGTTGACAGCCTCTATGGCTACACCTTC. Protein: CASSLGVDSLYGYTF.

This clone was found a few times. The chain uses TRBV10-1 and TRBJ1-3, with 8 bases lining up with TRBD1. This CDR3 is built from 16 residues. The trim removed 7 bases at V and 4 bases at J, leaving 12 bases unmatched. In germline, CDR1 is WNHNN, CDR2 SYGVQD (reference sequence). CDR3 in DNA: TGCGCCAGCACCGGAGTCGGACAGGGAGCAGGAAACACCATATATTTT. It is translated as CASTGVGQGAGNTIYF.

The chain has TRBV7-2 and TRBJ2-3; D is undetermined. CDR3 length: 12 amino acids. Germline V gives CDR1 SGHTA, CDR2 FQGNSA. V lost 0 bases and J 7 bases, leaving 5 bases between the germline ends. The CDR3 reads CASSLAQNTQYF. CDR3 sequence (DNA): TGTGCCAGCAGCTTAGCCCAAAATACGCAGTATTTT.

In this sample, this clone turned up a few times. The CDR3 DNA reads as TGTGCCAGCTGCCCCGGACAGATCCTAGATCTAGCGGGAGCATATTGCACAGATACGCAGTATTTT. Translating gives CASCPGQILDLAGAYCTDTQYF. The chain recombines TRBV18 with TRBJ2-3; the match to TRBD2 covers 10 bases. J was trimmed by 1 base and V by 7 bases; bases with no gene match: 26. Germline CDR1 reads KGHSH; CDR2 reads LQKENI. The CDR3 is made up of 22 amino acids. The full variable domain, rest sourced from reference TRBV18 and TRBJ2-3, is NAGVMQNPRHLVRRRGQEARLRCSPMKGHSHVYWYRQLPEEGLKFMVYLQKENIIDESGMPKERFSAEFPKEGPSILRIQQVVRGDSAAYFCASCPGQILDLAGAYCTDTQYFGPGTRLTVL.

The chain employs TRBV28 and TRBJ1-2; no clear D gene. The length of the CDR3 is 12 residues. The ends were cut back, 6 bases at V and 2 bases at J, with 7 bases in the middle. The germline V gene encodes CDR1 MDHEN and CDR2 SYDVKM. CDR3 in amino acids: CASRAQNYGYTF. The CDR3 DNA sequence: TGTGCCAGCAGGGCGCAGAACTATGGCTACACCTTC.

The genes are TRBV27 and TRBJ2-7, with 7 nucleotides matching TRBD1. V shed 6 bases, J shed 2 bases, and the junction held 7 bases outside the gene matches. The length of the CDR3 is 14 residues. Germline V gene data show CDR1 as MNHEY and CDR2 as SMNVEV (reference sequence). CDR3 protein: CASSTGEAPYEQYF. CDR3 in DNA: TGTGCCAGCAGCACAGGGGAAGCGCCCTACGAGCAGTACTTC.

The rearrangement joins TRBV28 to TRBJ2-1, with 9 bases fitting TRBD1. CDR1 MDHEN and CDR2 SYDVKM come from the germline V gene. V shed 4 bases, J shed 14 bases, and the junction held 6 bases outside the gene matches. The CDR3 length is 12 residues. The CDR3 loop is CASSSPGQGKFF. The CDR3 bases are TGTGCCAGCAGTTCCCCCGGACAGGGGAAGTTCTTC.

This CDR3 reads CASRIAAEGYTF. DNA of the CDR3: TGCGCCAGCAGAATCGCCGCCGAGGGCTACACCTTC. J is TRBJ1-2 and V is TRBV5-1; no firm D call. CDR3 size: 12 residues. The V gene lost 5 bases and the J gene lost 8 bases, with 13 bases spanning the gap. The germline V gene has CDR1 SGHRS and CDR2 YFSETQ.

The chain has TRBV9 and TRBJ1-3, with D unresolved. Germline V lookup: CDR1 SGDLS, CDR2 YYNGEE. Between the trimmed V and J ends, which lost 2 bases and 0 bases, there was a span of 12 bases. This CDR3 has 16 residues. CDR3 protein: CASSVSRVVSGNTIYF. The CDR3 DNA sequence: TGTGCCAGCAGCGTGTCTCGGGTAGTCTCTGGAAACACCATATATTTT.

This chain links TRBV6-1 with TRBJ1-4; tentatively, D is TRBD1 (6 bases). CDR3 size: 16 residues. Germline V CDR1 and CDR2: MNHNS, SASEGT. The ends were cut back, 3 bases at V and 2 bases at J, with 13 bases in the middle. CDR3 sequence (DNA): TGTGCCAGCAGTGAGTTGGGTACAGGGACTAATGAAAAACTGTTTTTT. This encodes CASSELGTGTNEKLFF.

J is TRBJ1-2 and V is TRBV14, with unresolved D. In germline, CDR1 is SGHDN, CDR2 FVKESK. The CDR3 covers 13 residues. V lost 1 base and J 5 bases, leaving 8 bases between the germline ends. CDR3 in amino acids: CASSQGSRYGYTF. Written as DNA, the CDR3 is TGTGCCAGCAGCCAAGGTTCGAGATATGGCTACACCTTC.

The chain's CDR3 is CASSLLSPEQFF. CDR3 in DNA: TGTGCCAGCAGCTTACTCTCCCCTGAGCAGTTCTTC. The rearrangement uses TRBV7-6 and TRBJ2-1, with D unclear. The CDR3 has 12 residues. V was cut by 2 bases and J by 9 bases, with 8 bases left in between. Germline V gives CDR1 SGHVS, CDR2 FNYEAQ.

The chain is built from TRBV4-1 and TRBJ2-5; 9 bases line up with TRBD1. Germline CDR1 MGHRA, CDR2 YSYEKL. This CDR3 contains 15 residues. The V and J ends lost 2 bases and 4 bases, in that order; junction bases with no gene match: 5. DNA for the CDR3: TGCGCCAGCAGCCAACGGACAGGGGTGATAGAGACCCAGTACTTC. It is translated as CASSQRTGVIETQYF.

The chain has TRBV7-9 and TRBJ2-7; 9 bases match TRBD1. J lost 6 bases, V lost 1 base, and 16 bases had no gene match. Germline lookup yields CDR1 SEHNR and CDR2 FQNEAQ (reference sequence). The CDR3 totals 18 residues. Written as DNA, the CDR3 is TGTGCCAGCAGCTTAGGGCCCAAGGGGACAGGGATATTCCGCGAGCAGTACTTC. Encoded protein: CASSLGPKGTGIFREQYF.

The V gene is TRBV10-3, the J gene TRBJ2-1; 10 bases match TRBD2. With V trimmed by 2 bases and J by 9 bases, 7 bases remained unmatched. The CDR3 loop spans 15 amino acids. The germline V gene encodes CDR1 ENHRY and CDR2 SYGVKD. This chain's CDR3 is CAISEIASGSLEQFF. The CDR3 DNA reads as TGTGCCATCAGTGAGATAGCTAGCGGGAGTCTTGAGCAGTTCTTC.